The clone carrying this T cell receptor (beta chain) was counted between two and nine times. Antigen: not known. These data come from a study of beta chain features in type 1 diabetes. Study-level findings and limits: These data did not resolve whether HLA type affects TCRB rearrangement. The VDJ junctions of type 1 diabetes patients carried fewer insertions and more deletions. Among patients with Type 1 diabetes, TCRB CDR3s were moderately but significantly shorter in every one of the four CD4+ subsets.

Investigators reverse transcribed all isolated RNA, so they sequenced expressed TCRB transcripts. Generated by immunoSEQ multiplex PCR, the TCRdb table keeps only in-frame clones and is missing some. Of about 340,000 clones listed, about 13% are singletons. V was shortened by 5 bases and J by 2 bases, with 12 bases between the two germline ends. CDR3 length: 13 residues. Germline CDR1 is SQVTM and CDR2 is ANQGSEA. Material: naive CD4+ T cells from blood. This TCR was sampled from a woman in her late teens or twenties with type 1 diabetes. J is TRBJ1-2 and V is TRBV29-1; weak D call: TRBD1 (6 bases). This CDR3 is CSVRQDQNYGYTF. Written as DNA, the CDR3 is TGCAGCGTTAGACAGGATCAAAACTATGGCTACACCTTC.